The clone carrying this T cell receptor beta chain was counted once. What it binds is unknown. The CDR3 totals 14 residues. Per the germline V gene, CDR1 is LGHDT and CDR2 is YNNKEL (reference sequence). V gave up 6 bases and J gave up 0 bases, with 9 bases separating them. Assay: immunoSEQ multiplex PCR; the TCRdb copy retains only in-frame clones and omits some. The table records under 140,000 clones, around 90% of them present only once. The data stem from a study of T cell responses to AZD1222 COVID-19 vaccine. Notes on the study in general: Dominant at 160-218 and 743-854, vaccine-associated CD4 TCRs also spanned spike. Increased Spike-specific TCR breadth and depth were observed after two AZD1222 doses.

The material sequenced was peripheral blood, taken on day 0 of AZD1222 vaccination. V is TRBV3-1 (or the pseudogene TRBV3-2) and J is TRBJ2-1, with D possibly being TRBD1 (6 bases). The receptor was derived from an adult in good health. CDR3 DNA sequence: TGTGCCAGCAGACAGACAGGCTCCTACAATGAGCAGTTCTTC. The encoded protein is CASRQTGSYNEQFF.